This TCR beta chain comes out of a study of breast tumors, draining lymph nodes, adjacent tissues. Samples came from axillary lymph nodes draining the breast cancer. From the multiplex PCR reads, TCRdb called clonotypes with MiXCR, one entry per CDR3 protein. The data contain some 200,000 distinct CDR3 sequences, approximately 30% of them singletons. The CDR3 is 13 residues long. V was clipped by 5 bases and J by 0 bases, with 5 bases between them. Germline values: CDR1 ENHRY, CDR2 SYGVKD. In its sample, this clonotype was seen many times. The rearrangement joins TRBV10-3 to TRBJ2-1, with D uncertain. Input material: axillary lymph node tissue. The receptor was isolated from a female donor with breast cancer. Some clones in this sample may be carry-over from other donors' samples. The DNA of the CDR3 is TGTGCCATCAGTCAGGACTCCTACAATGAGCAGTTCTTC. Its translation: CAISQDSYNEQFF.